Listed here is a single T cell receptor beta chain. This clone's antigen is unknown. Base qualities are missing; no much larger clone stands one base away. Reading from cysteine to phenylalanine, the CDR3 counts 13 amino acids. CDR3 DNA only is kept here, 39 bases in frame from base 1. V was cut back by 0 bases and J by 6 bases, leaving a gap of 8 bases between them. Reading the germline V gene (reference sequence) gives CDR1 MNHEY and CDR2 SMNVEV. The sample comes from a study of shared clonotypes between healthy human individuals (dated by TCRdb to about 2020). For the study in its entirety: The cohort comprised two women and a few men aged 18 to 49 years. For each donor, CD4 naive and CD4 memory were each given three plates, CD8 naive was given two plates, and CD8 memory was given one plate. To estimate repertoire size and how much clonotypes are shared between individuals, the study performed deep sequencing of blood TCR repertoires from 4 to 6 healthy adults. To increase sequencing depth and limit assay-specific biases, TCR repertoire library preparation and sequencing were carried out by different laboratories using diverse techniques. Between about 0.9 and 10 billion PBMCs per donor were obtained by leukapheresis.

CD8 naive samples were obtained by positive selection for CCR7 among CD45RO-negative cells, yielding a CD45RA+CCR7+ population from which TemRA cells were excluded. The donors were healthy, HIV-negative adults with no recently reported acute infections or vaccinations. Every donor was a Caucasian adult residing in Nashville, Tennessee, USA. Blood was obtained by leukapheresis, after which PBMCs were separated by Ficoll-Histopaque density gradient centrifugation and cryopreserved in liquid nitrogen vapor phase. Analytical flow cytometry was used to check the purity and quantity of every magnetically sorted T cell population. From each sorted fraction, genomic DNA was isolated and quantified by UV absorbance on a Nanodrop 2000c. TCR CDR3 regions were amplified from genomic DNA by multiplex PCR using the deep immunoSEQ assay. For each cell subset, the extracted genomic DNA was distributed evenly across all wells of several immunoSEQ 96-well plates, and each plate served as one replicate. For sorted subsets, about 200 ng genomic DNA, equal to 25,000 to 35,000 T cell genomes, was loaded into each replicate PCR. Purified libraries were quantified with a Qubit 3.0 fluorometer, sized on a Bioanalyzer 2100, and re-quantified with the KAPA Library Quantification kit. Every immunoSEQ 96-well plate was sequenced on a dedicated single-read 150-cycle Illumina NextSeq 550 flow cell. Per the original workflow: The immunoSEQ output contained only junctional sequences without quality scores, so filtering could not match that applied to full-length reads. Sequences were annotated with PyIR, a Python wrapper for IgBLAST v1.9, using IMGT germline references to assign V/J genes and CDR3. Any read was removed if the V/J assignment was weak (E-value above 1e-6), the CDR3 was missing, or the read contained stop codons, out-of-frame junctions, or ambiguous translated residues. A V3J clonotype was defined by an identical inferred V gene, J gene, and CDR3 amino acid sequence. Percentage overlap between repertoires was calculated by dividing the number of shared unique clonotypes by the size of the smaller repertoire. RTK rarefaction, the Chao1 estimator, and Recon v2.1 estimates of unobserved clonotypes were used to assess repertoire richness. Generation probabilities for all TCRbeta clonotypes obtained by the gDNA method from a few donors were computed using OLGA. TCRdb re-hosts the immuneACCESS table, in-frame sequences only. Its copies lack some clones; in the studies checked, an unresolved V gene accounts for under half of them, and the cause for the rest is not known. V and J calls and clone size follow that table, whereas D and trimming were derived from the DNA. This sample gives about 1,800,000 clones in total; about 95% of them show up just once. Around 1.2% of the sample goes to the ten largest clones.

The paper's findings and limits, for the study overall: Higher generation probabilities were observed for clonotypes shared by all four sorted-subset donors than for non-shared clonotypes. Pairwise subsampling led to the expectation that sequencing depth would affect the degree of clonotype sharing among donors. Sampling was restricted to blood, and TCR repertoires in tissues likely differ from the TCR repertoires found in blood. Larger estimated clonotype richness was generally found for naive subsets than for memory subsets. Because the study included a small number of donors, the genetic and exposure-history diversity represented was limited. Even with the large sequencing depth, rarefaction of the sorted-subset datasets indicated that sequencing was incomplete. When a few donors were compared, the shared fraction of clonotypes was about 5% for naive CD4, 3.5% to 4% for naive CD8, 2% to 2.5% for memory CD4, and roughly 0.43% for memory CD8.

The TCR sequence derives from a young man in good health. The sequenced material came from naive CD8+ T cells sorted from blood. Sample cell subset or site, as interpreted from the label and publication: CD45RA+CCR7+. In this chain, TRBV27 is recombined with TRBJ2-5; the D gene lacks a confident call. CDR3 reads: CASSLSGAQTQYF. The DNA sequence reads TGTGCCAGCAGTTTATCTGGAGCCCAGACCCAGTACTTC.